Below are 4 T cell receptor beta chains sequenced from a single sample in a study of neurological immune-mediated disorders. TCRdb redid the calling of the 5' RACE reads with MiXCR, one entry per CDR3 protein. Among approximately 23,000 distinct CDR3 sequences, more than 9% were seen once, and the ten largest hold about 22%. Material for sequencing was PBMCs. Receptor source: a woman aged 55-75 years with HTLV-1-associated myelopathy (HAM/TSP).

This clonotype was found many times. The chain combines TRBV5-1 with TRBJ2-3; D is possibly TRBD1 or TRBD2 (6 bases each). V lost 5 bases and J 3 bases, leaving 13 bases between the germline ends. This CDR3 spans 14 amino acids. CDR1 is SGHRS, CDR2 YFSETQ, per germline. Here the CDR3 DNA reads TGCGCCAGCAGAAGGGGGGCGTGGACAGATACGCAGTATTTT. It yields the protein CASRRGAWTDTQYF.

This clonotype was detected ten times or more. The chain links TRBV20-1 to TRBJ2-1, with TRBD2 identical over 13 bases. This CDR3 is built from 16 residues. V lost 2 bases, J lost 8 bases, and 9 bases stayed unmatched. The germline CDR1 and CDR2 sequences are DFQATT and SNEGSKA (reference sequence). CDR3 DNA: TGCAGTGCTAGAACGACTAGCGGGGGGAGGGCGGATGAGCAGTTCTTC. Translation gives CSARTTSGGRADEQFF.

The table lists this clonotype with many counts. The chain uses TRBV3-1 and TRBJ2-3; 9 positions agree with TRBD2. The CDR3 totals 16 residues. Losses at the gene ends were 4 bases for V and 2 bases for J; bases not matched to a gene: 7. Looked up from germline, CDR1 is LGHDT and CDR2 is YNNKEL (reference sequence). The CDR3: CASSPRLAAYTDTQYF. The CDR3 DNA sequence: TGTGCCAGCAGCCCTCGACTAGCGGCCTACACAGATACGCAGTATTTT.

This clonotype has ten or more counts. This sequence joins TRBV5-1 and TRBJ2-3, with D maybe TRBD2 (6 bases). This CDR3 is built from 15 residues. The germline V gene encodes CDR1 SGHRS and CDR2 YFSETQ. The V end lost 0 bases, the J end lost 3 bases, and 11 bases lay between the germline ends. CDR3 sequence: CASSLEGRKTDTQYF. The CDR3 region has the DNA TGCGCCAGCAGCTTGGAAGGGAGGAAGACAGATACGCAGTATTTT.